The clone carrying this T cell receptor (beta chain) has a handful of counts. Its antigen is unidentified. The CDR3 is made up of 14 amino acids. The V gene's germline CDR1 is SGHDN and CDR2 FVKESK. V lost 6 bases and J lost 4, with 10 bases in between. The sample originates from a study of CD8+ T cells in alopecia areata. As for treatment: oral pan-JAK inhibitor, 5-10 mg twice daily. RNA extraction and reverse transcription yielded cDNA as sequencing template. Sequencing was performed with immunoSEQ multiplex PCR; in TCRdb, only in-frame clones are kept and a portion is missing. The sample lists about 190,000 clones, about three fifths seen once, with under 1.2% in the top ten. Study results and limitations: Just one nonresponder means the tie between baseline CD8+ expansion and response stays uncertain.

V is TRBV14 and J is TRBJ2-6; D possibly corresponds to TRBD2 (5 bases). This sequence was found in a human donor with alopecia areata. This specimen consisted of CD4+ T cells sorted from blood, obtained at week 24, from a patient treated with tofacitinib. CDR3 in DNA: TGTGCCAGCAGTCCTAGCTGGGGGGCCAACGTCCTGACTTTC. This translates into CASSPSWGANVLTF. Filled out from reference TRBV14 and TRBJ2-6, the complete variable domain reads EAGVTQFPSHSVIEKGQTVTLRCDPISGHDNLYWYRRVMGKEIKFLLHFVKESKQDESGMPNNRFLAERTGGTYSTLKVQPAELEDSGVYFCASSPSWGANVLTFGAGSRLTVL.